Listed below are T cell receptor beta chains from one sample, sequenced in a study of T cells in Graves' hyperthyroidism and ophthalmopathy. TCRdb reprocessed the multiplex PCR reads via MiXCR and lists one record per CDR3 protein. Of 200,000 or so distinct CDR3 sequences detected, roughly a sixth appear once; the ten largest clones hold 40% to 65%. Input material: blood. The receptor source for this set is a woman in her 50s with Graves' hyperthyroidism. Both conserved end residues are trimmed from each CDR3.

V: TRBV20-1
J: TRBJ2-1
CDR3: SARRRTSGRFYNEQF

V: TRBV2
J: TRBJ2-1
CDR3: ASREPGDEQF

V: TRBV7-9
J: TRBJ1-6
CDR3: ASSFSPFGGNSPLH

V: TRBV5-1
J: TRBJ2-3
CDR3: ASSLVSSGGDTQY

V: TRBV27
J: TRBJ2-2
CDR3: ASSLQGMNTGELF

V: TRBV7-9
J: TRBJ2-1
CDR3: ASSEGLRETNEQF

V: TRBV19
J: TRBJ2-3
CDR3: ASSMDGRSTDTQY

V: TRBV29-1
J: TRBJ2-3
CDR3: SVETQGSTDTQY

V: TRBV12-3/TRBV12-4
J: TRBJ2-1
CDR3: ASSFSGLTYNEQF

V: TRBV7-9
J: TRBJ2-7
CDR3: ASTTSEGSYEQY

V: TRBV10-3
J: TRBJ2-2
CDR3: AISEKSTGELF

V: TRBV6-1
J: TRBJ2-7
CDR3: ASSEVGSLEQY

V: TRBV5-1
J: TRBJ1-2
CDR3: ASSAGGQGANYGYT